The 5 T cell receptor beta chains below all came from one sample that was sequenced in a study of CD8 T cells in ankylosing spondylitis. Each CDR3 protein gets one entry after TCRdb re-called the 5' RACE reads with MiXCR. The data show about 240,000 distinct CDR3 sequences, around 11% seen once. Sequences were obtained from blood, either unsorted or a sorted T cell fraction (not recorded which). The source of these receptors is a male donor with ankylosing spondylitis or in good health (not recorded which).

The chain is built from TRBV7-6 and TRBJ2-7; TRBD1 agrees at 8 bases. In germline, CDR1 is SGHVS, CDR2 FNYEAQ. With V trimmed by 2 bases and J by 7 bases, 7 bases remained unmatched. This CDR3 comprises 14 residues. CDR3 nucleotides: TGTGCCAGCAGCTTAATGACAGGGGTAGGGGAGCAGTACTTC. As protein: CASSLMTGVGEQYF.

The table lists this clonotype with many counts. The chain has TRBV10-3 and TRBJ1-1; D remains ambiguous. Per germline, CDR1 ENHRY and CDR2 SYGVKD. V was clipped by 0 bases and J by 1 base, with 9 bases between them. The CDR3 totals 15 residues. The CDR3: CAISESRESNTEAFF. The CDR3 nucleotides read TGTGCCATCAGTGAGTCCCGGGAATCGAACACTGAAGCTTTCTTT.

This clonotype occurred many times. The chain has TRBV7-9 and TRBJ1-1, with D unclear. V was shortened by 5 bases and J by 5 bases, with 18 bases between the two germline ends. Germline-derived CDR1 and CDR2 are SEHNR and FQNEAQ (reference sequence). The CDR3 has 15 residues. In nucleotides, the CDR3 is TGTGCCAGCAGCGCATACCTGGGATGGGTAACTGAAGCTTTCTTT. This codes for CASSAYLGWVTEAFF.

Many counts were recorded for this clonotype. The rearrangement uses TRBV5-1 and TRBJ2-5; 15 nucleotides align to TRBD2. The CDR3 consists of 17 residues. Trimming at V came to 2 bases and at J to 1 base, leaving 3 bases not matched to a gene. The germline CDR1 and CDR2 sequences are SGHRS and YFSETQ. CDR3 bases: TGCGCCAGCAGCTTCGGACTAGCGGGAGGGACCCAAGAGACCCAGTACTTC. Encoded protein: CASSFGLAGGTQETQYF.

This clonotype was found many times. The CDR3 loop is CASSFLGPEETQYF. CDR3 sequence (DNA): TGTGCCAGCAGTTTCTTAGGTCCAGAAGAGACCCAGTACTTC. The genes are TRBV12-3 or TRBV12-4 and TRBJ2-5; no firm D call. Trimming removed 3 bases at V and 3 bases at J, with 11 bases between. The CDR3 is 14 amino acids.